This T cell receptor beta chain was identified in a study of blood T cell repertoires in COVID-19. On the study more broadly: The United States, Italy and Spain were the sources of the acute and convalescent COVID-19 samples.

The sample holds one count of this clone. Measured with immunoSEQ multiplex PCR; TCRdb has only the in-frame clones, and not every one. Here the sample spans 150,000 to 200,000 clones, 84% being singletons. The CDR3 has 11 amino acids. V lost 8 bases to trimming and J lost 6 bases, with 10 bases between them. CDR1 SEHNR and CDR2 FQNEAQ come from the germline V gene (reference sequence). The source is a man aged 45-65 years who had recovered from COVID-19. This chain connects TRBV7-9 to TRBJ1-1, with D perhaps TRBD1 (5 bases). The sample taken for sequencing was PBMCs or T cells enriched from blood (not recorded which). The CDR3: CASAQVAEAFF. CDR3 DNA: TGTGCCAGCGCACAGGTCGCTGAAGCTTTCTTT.